Below are 21 T cell receptor beta chains sequenced from a single sample in a study of CD8 T cells in ankylosing spondylitis (dated by TCRdb to the late 2010s). Summary of the overall study and its limitations: A TCR beta motif made up of eight or nine highly homologous amino acid variants appeared to be characteristic of blood from ankylosing spondylitis patients.

For these receptors, no antigen is known. Library creation used 5' RACE. Data came from an Illumina HiSeq 2500. TCRdb ran its own pipeline on the public reads, namely fastp trimming at Q25 and MiXCR clone calling, and kept in-frame beta chains. Identical CDR3 protein sequences are pooled into one entry, listed with their most common genes and DNA. The sample table contains about 440,000 distinct CDR3 sequences; only one count was recorded for 17% of them. Just over 1% of the sample rests with the top ten. The sequenced sample was blood, either unsorted or a sorted T cell fraction (not recorded which). Source of these receptors: a male donor with ankylosing spondylitis.

The chain has TRBV20-1 and TRBJ2-7; TRBD2 matches 7 bases. CDR1 is DFQATT and CDR2 is SNEGSKA in the germline V gene (reference sequence). The CDR3 runs 15 residues. The junction had 9 bases not matched to a gene; V was cut back by 2 bases and J by 2 bases. The CDR3 loop is CSARSVLADTYEQYF. CDR3 DNA: TGCAGTGCTAGAAGTGTCCTAGCGGACACCTACGAGCAGTACTTC.

The chain links TRBV5-1 to TRBJ2-4; D possibly corresponds to TRBD2 (5 bases). Trimming took 2 bases from V and 10 from J, leaving 7 bases between them. CDR3 size: 11 residues. In germline, CDR1 is SGHRS, CDR2 YFSETQ. The CDR3 loop reads CASSLTGIQYF. CDR3 in DNA: TGCGCCAGCAGCTTAACGGGGATTCAGTACTTC.

This chain uses TRBV24-1 with TRBJ2-1, with 14 bases identical to TRBD2. Per the germline V gene, CDR1 is KGHDR and CDR2 is SFDVKD. This CDR3 has 16 amino acids. Trimming at V came to 4 bases and at J to 7 bases, leaving 5 bases not matched to a gene. CDR3 region: CATSDSGTSGRNEQFF. DNA for the CDR3: TGTGCCACCAGTGACTCCGGGACTAGCGGGAGAAATGAGCAGTTCTTC.

This clonotype was recorded once. The chain links TRBV19 to TRBJ2-1, with a possible D match to TRBD2 (5 bases). CDR1 is LNHDA, CDR2 SQIVND, per germline (reference sequence). V was clipped by 3 bases and J by 1 base, with 13 bases between them. The length of the CDR3 is 16 residues. Here the CDR3 reads CASSITASLSYNEQFF. The DNA for the CDR3 is TGTGCCAGTAGTATTACCGCTAGCCTGTCCTACAATGAGCAGTTCTTC.

The sample holds a few counts of this clonotype. The chain uses TRBV20-1 and TRBJ1-3, with 7 bases matching TRBD1. Germline CDR1 and CDR2: DFQATT and SNEGSKA (reference sequence). CDR3 length: 14 residues. Losses at the gene ends were 5 bases for V and 4 bases for J; bases not matched to a gene: 8. Here the CDR3 reads CSAPAQGRGNTIYF. CDR3 DNA sequence: TGCAGTGCTCCAGCACAGGGGCGCGGAAACACCATATATTTT.

This clonotype was counted a few times. The chain employs TRBV2 and TRBJ2-2; unclear D gene. Germline V lookup: CDR1 SNHLY, CDR2 FYNNEI. Trimming removed 3 bases from V and 1 base from J, with 9 bases in between. The CDR3 runs to 15 residues. CDR3 residues: CASSDPSRNTGELFF. CDR3 nucleotides: TGTGCCAGCAGTGACCCTAGTCGGAACACCGGGGAGCTGTTTTTT.

This clonotype was recorded at least ten times. This rearrangement joins TRBV20-1 to TRBJ1-2; 9 bases line up with TRBD1. The ends lost 6 bases at V and 7 bases at J; junction bases unmatched: 18. The CDR3 consists of 16 residues. Germline CDR1 and CDR2: DFQATT and SNEGSKA (reference sequence). CDR3 DNA sequence: TGCAGTGCCCTGCCGGGACAGGGTTTTGTGAAACGTGGCTACACCTTC. Amino acid sequence: CSALPGQGFVKRGYTF.

J is TRBJ2-5 and V is TRBV12-3 or TRBV12-4; D may be TRBD1 or TRBD2 (6 bases each). The length of the CDR3 is 14 residues. Trimming took 4 bases from V and 2 from J, leaving 11 bases between them. This CDR3 reads CASSSGDFQETQYF. CDR3 nucleotide sequence: TGTGCCAGCAGTTCAGGGGACTTTCAAGAGACCCAGTACTTC.

This chain uses TRBV11-2 with TRBJ2-7, with D perhaps being TRBD1 or TRBD2 (5 bases each). The V gene lost 4 bases and the J gene lost 2 bases, with 21 bases spanning the gap. CDR1 is SGHAT, CDR2 FQNNGV, per germline. The CDR3 is 17 residues long. CDR3 DNA: TGTGCCAGCAGCTCATTATCCGGGACCCAGTCTCCCTACGAGCAGTACTTC. Protein sequence: CASSSLSGTQSPYEQYF.

This chain joins TRBV12-3 or TRBV12-4 and TRBJ1-2; the D is unclear. V was trimmed by 5 bases and J by 4 bases, leaving 8 bases between them. The CDR3 is 12 amino acids. The CDR3 DNA sequence: TGTGCCAGCAGTGCCCGAATCTATGGCTACACCTTC. Translating it yields CASSARIYGYTF.

Ten or more counts support this clonotype. This chain uses TRBV28 with TRBJ2-7, with D possibly TRBD2 on 6 matching bases. Per germline, CDR1 MDHEN and CDR2 SYDVKM. V lost 4 bases and J lost 0, with 10 bases in between. This CDR3 region has 14 residues. In DNA, the CDR3 is TGTGCCAGCAGTTCCCCGGGACTCTCCTACGAGCAGTACTTC. It yields the protein CASSSPGLSYEQYF. Combining the CDR3 with reference TRBV28 and TRBJ2-7 gives the whole variable domain DVKVTQSSRYLVKRTGEKVFLECVQDMDHENMFWYRQDPGLGLRLIYFSYDVKMKEKGDIPEGYSVSREKKERFSLILESASTNQTSMYLCASSSPGLSYEQYFGPGTRLTVT.

This clonotype was observed many times. V gene TRBV5-5 combines with J gene TRBJ2-1; 11 bases are shared with TRBD1. V lost 1 base and J lost 6; bases outside the gene matches: 9. Germline CDR1 and CDR2: SGHKS and YYEKEE (reference sequence). The CDR3 is 17 residues long. CDR3 loop: CASSLRRTGGSSNEQFF. CDR3 nucleotide sequence: TGTGCCAGCAGCTTGCGCCGGACAGGGGGCTCTTCCAATGAGCAGTTCTTC.

This chain joins TRBV7-9 and TRBJ2-1, with D perhaps assigned TRBD1 or TRBD2 (6 bases each). Trimming removed 1 base from V and 0 bases from J, with 10 bases in between. This CDR3 spans 16 amino acids. Germline V gene sequence: CDR1 SEHNR, CDR2 FQNEAQ (reference sequence). In DNA, the CDR3 is TGTGCCAGCAGCTTAGGGGGGGCTGTCTCCTACAATGAGCAGTTCTTC. As protein: CASSLGGAVSYNEQFF.

In its sample, this clonotype was seen many times. The genes are TRBV12-3 or TRBV12-4 and TRBJ2-1; D is undetermined. Trimming removed 3 bases from V and 7 bases from J, with 13 bases in between. This CDR3 has 14 residues. This CDR3 reads CASSFLQEMNEQFF. CDR3 nucleotide sequence: TGTGCCAGCAGTTTCCTTCAGGAAATGAATGAGCAGTTCTTC.

This chain uses TRBV5-1 with TRBJ1-2, with a weak D call TRBD1 (5 bases). The CDR3 has 15 amino acids. Germline V gene data show CDR1 as SGHRS and CDR2 as YFSETQ. V was shortened by 4 bases and J by 5 bases, with 18 bases between the two germline ends. CDR3 region: CASSDARREGYGYTF. The DNA of the CDR3 is TGCGCCAGCAGCGACGCTCGCCGAGAGGGGTATGGCTACACCTTC.

The genes are TRBV25-1 and TRBJ1-4, with 8 bases that match TRBD1. Germline V gene data show CDR1 as MGHDK and CDR2 as SYGVNS. The CDR3 totals 15 residues. With 4 bases clipped from V and 3 bases from J, the junction kept 4 bases outside the gene matches. The CDR3 DNA reads as TGTGCCAGCAGTGTCGTGACAGGGGCTAATGAAAAACTGTTTTTT. It yields the protein CASSVVTGANEKLFF.

The chain carries TRBV9 and TRBJ2-7; weak D call: TRBD1 (6 bases). The germline CDR1 and CDR2 sequences are SGDLS and YYNGEE. Trimming removed 5 bases at V and 2 bases at J, with 14 bases between. CDR3 length: 14 residues. For the CDR3, the DNA is TGTGCCAGCAGTGAGGACAGTCCTCCCTACGAGCAGTACTTC. Its protein is CASSEDSPPYEQYF.

Ten or more counts support this clonotype. The chain has TRBV7-2 and TRBJ2-2, with D possibly called TRBD1 or TRBD2 (6 bases each). The CDR3 runs to 15 residues. Trimming took 3 bases from V and 5 from J, leaving 13 bases between them. Germline V gene sequence: CDR1 SGHTA, CDR2 FQGNSA. The CDR3, as DNA: TGTGCCAGCAGCTTGCAGTTAGGGGGGACCGGGGAGCTGTTTTTT. Protein sequence: CASSLQLGGTGELFF.

This clonotype has more than one count but fewer than ten. This chain links TRBV3-1 with TRBJ1-1; D possibly corresponds to TRBD1 (5 bases). V was pared by 2 bases and J by 3 bases, with 7 bases between. Looked up from germline, CDR1 is LGHDT and CDR2 is YNNKEL (reference sequence). This CDR3 spans 13 amino acids. CDR3 protein: CASSQYRYTEAFF. The CDR3 coding sequence is TGTGCCAGCAGCCAATACAGGTACACTGAAGCTTTCTTT.

This clonotype was picked up one time. The rearrangement links TRBV19 to TRBJ2-2, with 7 bases identical to TRBD1. The CDR3 loop spans 13 amino acids. V shed 7 bases and J 6 bases; nucleotides not matched to a gene: 5. CDR1 is LNHDA and CDR2 is SQIVND in the germline V gene (reference sequence). CDR3 DNA sequence: TGTGCCAGTAAGGCAGGGGGTGCCGGGGAGCTGTTTTTT. Residues: CASKAGGAGELFF.

This clonotype was counted only a few times. The genes are TRBV15 and TRBJ2-3, with 7 bases aligning to TRBD2. Per the germline V gene, CDR1 is LNHNV and CDR2 is YYDKDF (reference sequence). Germline trimming cut 3 bases from V and 4 bases from J; bases unmatched to any gene: 13. The CDR3 sequence is 17 residues long. DNA of the CDR3: TGTGCCACCAGCAGTTCCCCGGGCGGGGGAGCCTCAGATACGCAGTATTTT. It yields the protein CATSSSPGGGASDTQYF.